These 29 T cell receptor beta chains came from one sample sequenced in a study of cytomegalovirus exposure and HLA in healthy donors. The study ran its PCR with 60 Vbeta and 13 Jbeta primers. The table came from immunoSEQ multiplex PCR; TCRdb's copy has only in-frame clones and leaves some out. Here the sample spans approximately 180,000 clones, 80% being singletons. The sequenced sample was PBMCs. The receptors stem from a man aged 25-45 years in good health and CMV-seropositive.

The chain couples TRBV5-1 to TRBJ2-7; 7 bases align to TRBD2. This CDR3 is 17 amino acids long. V lost 4 bases to trimming and J lost 0 bases; unmatched junction nucleotides: 13. From germline, CDR1 is SGHRS and CDR2 YFSETQ. This chain's CDR3 is CASSPGVSGGTSYEQYF. The CDR3 coding sequence is TGCGCCAGCAGCCCGGGAGTGTCCGGGGGGACCTCCTACGAGCAGTACTTC. Using reference TRBV5-1 and TRBJ2-7 for the parts outside the CDR3, the full variable domain is KAGVTQTPRYLIKTRGQQVTLSCSPISGHRSVSWYQQTPGQGLQFLFEYFSETQRNKGNFPGRFSGRQFSNSRSEMNVSTLELGDSALYLCASSPGVSGGTSYEQYFGPGTRLTVT.

This CDR3 reads CASSQDLVPGETQYF. The CDR3 bases are TGCGCCAGCAGCCAAGATCTTGTCCCGGGGGAGACCCAGTACTTC. The rearrangement links TRBV4-3 to TRBJ2-5; D is perhaps TRBD2 (5 bases). Germline V gives CDR1 LGHNA, CDR2 YSLEER. V dropped 0 bases and J dropped 5 bases, with 13 bases sitting between them. This CDR3 has 15 residues.

V usage is TRBV9 and J usage is TRBJ2-3; no clear D. CDR1 is SGDLS, CDR2 YYNGEE, per germline. The V gene lost 1 base and the J gene lost 0 bases, with 12 bases spanning the gap. The CDR3 is made up of 16 amino acids. CDR3 amino acids: CASSVTADPSTDTQYF. The DNA of the CDR3 is TGTGCCAGCAGCGTAACTGCGGATCCTAGCACAGATACGCAGTATTTT.

The CDR3 sequence is CASSLNHRIGNQPQHF. For the CDR3, the DNA is TGTGCCAGCAGCCTCAACCACAGAATAGGCAATCAGCCCCAGCATTTT. The chain uses TRBV7-4 and TRBJ1-5; no clear D. Germline V CDR1 and CDR2: SGHVT, SQSDAQ. Trimming cost V 5 bases and J 2 bases, with 16 bases left between them. There are 16 residues in the CDR3.

V usage is TRBV10-3 and J usage is TRBJ2-7; 9 nucleotides agree with TRBD1. V was pared by 6 bases and J by 3 bases, with 6 bases of the junction left unmatched. Germline loops: CDR1 ENHRY, CDR2 SYGVKD. The CDR3 runs 14 residues. Written as DNA, the CDR3 is TGTGCCATCAGCCCGGGACAGGGTTTCTACGAGCAGTACTTC. This translates into CAISPGQGFYEQYF.

The rearrangement uses TRBV2 and TRBJ1-2, with D possibly TRBD1 on 5 matching bases. This CDR3 region has 16 residues. The germline gives CDR1 SNHLY, CDR2 FYNNEI. V lost 1 base and J lost 0, with 12 bases in between. CDR3 sequence (DNA): TGTGCCAGCAGTGAAGAGACAGCGCAAACTAACTATGGCTACACCTTC. The encoded protein is CASSEETAQTNYGYTF.

The chain uses TRBV7-2 and TRBJ1-5; possibly TRBD1 for D (5 bases). The V and J ends lost 4 bases and 7 bases respectively, with 11 bases between them. Looked up from germline, CDR1 is SGHTA and CDR2 is FQGNSA. The CDR3 is made up of 13 amino acids. This CDR3 reads CASSSRVSQPQHF. CDR3 coding DNA: TGTGCCAGCAGCTCCAGGGTGAGCCAGCCCCAGCATTTT.

The chain combines TRBV9 with TRBJ1-6; possibly TRBD1 for D (6 bases). The length of the CDR3 is 15 residues. V lost 4 bases to trimming and J lost 8 bases, with 16 bases between them. Germline V gives CDR1 SGDLS, CDR2 YYNGEE. The DNA for the CDR3 is TGTGCCAGCAGCCCACGAGGCAGGGGAGATTCACCCCTCCACTTT. Protein sequence: CASSPRGRGDSPLHF.

The chain recombines TRBV5-1 with TRBJ2-4; D may be TRBD1 (5 bases). Germline loops: CDR1 SGHRS, CDR2 YFSETQ. V was clipped by 5 bases and J by 2 bases, with 14 bases between them. The length of the CDR3 is 15 residues. The CDR3 coding sequence is TGCGCCAGCAGGCCAGGGAATGTCCCCAAAAACATTCAGTACTTC. This gives the protein CASRPGNVPKNIQYF.

The rearrangement links TRBV30 to TRBJ1-2; D unclear. The CDR3 covers 15 residues. Trimming shortened V by 0 bases and J by 5 bases, and 16 bases separated the two germline ends. Germline assignment: CDR1 GTSNPN and CDR2 SVGIG (reference sequence). DNA of the CDR3: TGTGCCTGGAGTGTAGATCTATCCACCCTTTATGGCTACACCTTC. This encodes CAWSVDLSTLYGYTF.

This clone was counted only a few times. This chain uses TRBV7-9 with TRBJ2-5, with D perhaps TRBD2 (5 bases). This CDR3 contains 13 residues. Trimming shortened V by 6 bases and J by 7 bases, and 15 bases separated the two germline ends. Germline CDR1 is SEHNR and CDR2 is FQNEAQ (reference sequence). This chain's CDR3 is CASSSIMAGTQYF. CDR3 coding DNA: TGTGCCAGCAGTTCAATCATGGCGGGGACCCAGTACTTC.

To note about this clone: In the same sample, other DNA sequences code for this CDR3. The V gene is TRBV27, the J gene TRBJ2-7; possibly TRBD2 for D (6 bases). This CDR3 has 13 residues. The V end lost 5 bases, the J end lost 4 bases, and 12 bases lay between the germline ends. CDR1 and CDR2 (germline): MNHEY, SMNVEV (reference sequence). CDR3: CASSPRDLYEQYF. In nucleotides, the CDR3 is TGTGCCAGCAGTCCACGGGACTTATACGAGCAGTACTTC.

This clone was counted once. Here the CDR3 DNA reads TGTGCCAGCTCACCAGGGACAGCTTTCTACGAGCAGTACTTC. It encodes CASSPGTAFYEQYF. V is TRBV18 and J is TRBJ2-7; TRBD1 aligns across 7 bases. The germline CDR1 and CDR2 sequences are KGHSH and LQKENI. This CDR3 region has 14 residues. With V trimmed by 2 bases and J by 3 bases, 4 bases remained unmatched.

V usage is TRBV9 and J usage is TRBJ2-1; D not certain. Germline assignment: CDR1 SGDLS and CDR2 YYNGEE. There are 16 residues in the CDR3. Trimming cost V 0 bases and J 2 bases, with 12 bases left between them. This CDR3 reads CASSVARRGAYNEQFF. The DNA of the CDR3 is TGTGCCAGCAGCGTAGCTCGTCGCGGCGCCTACAATGAGCAGTTCTTC.

The rearrangement links TRBV2 to TRBJ1-1; D is unclear. V lost 3 bases and J lost 5, with 13 bases in between. CDR3 length equals 14 residues. From germline, CDR1 is SNHLY and CDR2 FYNNEI. The CDR3 sequence: CASSDVGGLTEAFF. The CDR3 DNA reads TGTGCCAGCAGTGACGTAGGAGGTTTGACTGAAGCTTTCTTT.

This sequence joins TRBV6-1 and TRBJ1-2; no clear D gene. The CDR3 covers 13 residues. The germline V and J ends were trimmed by 1 base and 8 bases, with 11 bases remaining between them. From germline, CDR1 is MNHNS and CDR2 SASEGT. The CDR3 DNA reads as TGTGCCAGCAGTGAAGGGGAGTCCAGCGGCTACACCTTC. Its translation: CASSEGESSGYTF.

This clone came up once. The chain employs TRBV6-1 and TRBJ2-5, with 7 bases aligning to TRBD1. V was pared by 4 bases and J by 5 bases, with 10 bases of the junction left unmatched. Germline CDR1 is MNHNS and CDR2 is SASEGT. CDR3 length: 15 residues. CDR3 amino acids: CASSAWDSRAETQYF. As DNA, the CDR3 is TGTGCCAGCAGTGCCTGGGACAGTAGGGCGGAGACCCAGTACTTC.

This clone was picked up a small number of times. The chain uses TRBV7-8 and TRBJ2-5; 10 bases align to TRBD1. CDR1 and CDR2 from the germline V gene are SGHVS and FQNEAQ. The CDR3 runs to 16 residues. Losses at the gene ends were 1 base for V and 5 bases for J; bases not matched to a gene: 7. The CDR3 sequence: CASSLGGTGARETQYF. The DNA for the CDR3 is TGTGCCAGCAGCTTAGGAGGGACAGGGGCGAGGGAGACCCAGTACTTC. Full variable domain (missing parts from reference TRBV7-8 and TRBJ2-5): GAGVSQSPRYKVAKRGQDVALRCDPISGHVSLFWYQQALGQGPEFLTYFQNEAQLDKSGLPSDRFFAERPEGSVSTLKIQRTQQEDSAVYLCASSLGGTGARETQYFGPGTRLLVL.

The chain joins TRBV5-1 to TRBJ2-2; TRBD1 is a possible D gene (5 bases). This CDR3 spans 19 amino acids. Per the germline V gene, CDR1 is SGHRS and CDR2 is YFSETQ. V was cut by 0 bases and J by 6 bases, with 24 bases left in between. The CDR3, as DNA: TGCGCCAGCAGCTTGGTTCCCCCAGGGCTTAGGAAAAGCTCCGGGGAGCTGTTTTTT. Translation: CASSLVPPGLRKSSGELFF. Looking up the rest from reference TRBV5-1 and TRBJ2-2 gives the full variable domain: KAGVTQTPRYLIKTRGQQVTLSCSPISGHRSVSWYQQTPGQGLQFLFEYFSETQRNKGNFPGRFSGRQFSNSRSEMNVSTLELGDSALYLCASSLVPPGLRKSSGELFFGEGSRLTVL.

This clone was seen a few times. The rearrangement joins TRBV5-8 to TRBJ1-2; 8 positions match TRBD1. After removal of 0 bases from V and 1 base from J, the junction contained 2 bases not matched to a gene. The CDR3 loop spans 15 amino acids. Germline loops: CDR1 SGHTS, CDR2 YDEGEE. The DNA for the CDR3 is TGTGCCAGCAGCTTGGTCGACAGGGGTAACTATGGCTACACCTTC. Its protein product is CASSLVDRGNYGYTF.

This chain uses TRBV12-2 with TRBJ2-1; TRBD1 is the table's D call, not checked against the DNA. TRBV12-2 is an annotated pseudogene. The CDR3 totals 16 residues. The CDR3 bases are TGTGCAAGTCGCCGATCCGACAGGGGCGTGAACAATGAGCAGTTCTTC. Protein sequence: CASRRSDRGVNNEQFF.

The V and J genes are TRBV5-6 and TRBJ1-2; D possibly corresponds to TRBD1 (5 bases). The V and J ends lost 0 bases and 7 bases respectively, with 10 bases between them. This CDR3 is 13 amino acids long. Germline CDR1 is SGHDT and CDR2 is YYEEEE. Written as DNA, the CDR3 is TGTGCCAGCAGCTTGGAGCTTCAGGGTGGCTACACCTTC. It specifies CASSLELQGGYTF. The full variable domain, with the rest looked up from reference TRBV5-6 and TRBJ1-2, is DAGVTQSPTHLIKTRGQQVTLRCSPKSGHDTVSWYQQALGQGPQFIFQYYEEEERQRGNFPDRFSGHQFPNYSSELNVNALLLGDSALYLCASSLELQGGYTFGSGTRLTVV.

The chain recombines TRBV4-2 with TRBJ2-3, with TRBD1 matching over 9 bases. Trimming at V came to 2 bases and at J to 0 bases, leaving 3 bases not matched to a gene. The CDR3 runs to 16 residues. Germline CDR1 is LGHNA and CDR2 is YNFKEQ. CDR3 sequence reads: CASSQTGTGSTDTQYF. The CDR3, as DNA: TGTGCCAGCAGCCAAACCGGGACAGGGAGCACAGATACGCAGTATTTT.

The gene calls are TRBV7-9 and TRBJ1-3; 9 bases are shared with TRBD1. Trimming cost V 4 bases and J 4 bases; bases outside gene matches: 11. CDR3 size: 17 residues. Germline loops: CDR1 SEHNR, CDR2 FQNEAQ (reference sequence). The CDR3 DNA reads as TGTGCCAGCAGCTCACAGACAGGGGGGACGCGCGGAAACACCATATATTTT. Amino acids: CASSSQTGGTRGNTIYF.

V and J are TRBV5-6 and TRBJ2-5, with D maybe TRBD2 (7 bases). CDR1 is SGHDT and CDR2 is YYEEEE in the germline V gene. Deletions cut 0 bases from V and 0 bases from J, with 9 bases between. The CDR3 runs 15 residues. The CDR3 region is CASSLGGGYQETQYF. Written as DNA, the CDR3 is TGTGCCAGCAGCTTGGGCGGGGGCTACCAAGAGACCCAGTACTTC.

The chain joins TRBV7-2 to TRBJ2-5; a weak D match, TRBD1 (5 bases). The V end was cut by 1 base, the J end by 0 bases, with 6 bases between. The germline gives CDR1 SGHTA, CDR2 FQGNSA. This CDR3 is built from 14 residues. CDR3 protein: CASSLEGYQETQYF. The CDR3 coding sequence is TGTGCCAGCAGCTTAGAGGGGTACCAAGAGACCCAGTACTTC.

This clone was detected only once. The chain uses TRBV9 and TRBJ2-2; D not certain. Germline values: CDR1 SGDLS, CDR2 YYNGEE. Deletions cut 1 base from V and 7 bases from J, with 8 bases between. CDR3 length: 13 residues. DNA for the CDR3: TGTGCCAGCAGCGTAATGCCTATCGGGGAGCTGTTTTTT. Its translation: CASSVMPIGELFF.

This chain uses TRBV5-1 with TRBJ1-2, with D perhaps matching TRBD1 (5 bases). This CDR3 has 16 residues. In germline, CDR1 is SGHRS, CDR2 YFSETQ. V was shortened by 0 bases and J by 1 base, with 13 bases between the two germline ends. As DNA, the CDR3 is TGCGCCAGCAGCTTGGAAGGGGCAGAGAGTAACTATGGCTACACCTTC. It is translated as CASSLEGAESNYGYTF.

The chain is built from TRBV11-3 and TRBJ1-1, with D possibly TRBD1 on 5 matching bases. V lost 5 bases and J lost 1, with 11 bases in between. Germline V CDR1 and CDR2: SGHNT, YENEEA. This CDR3 has 14 residues. Here the CDR3 DNA reads TGTGCCAGCAGCCCTGGACACTCGAACACTGAAGCTTTCTTT. Amino acids: CASSPGHSNTEAFF.